This T cell receptor beta chain was profiled in a study of T cells in Graves' hyperthyroidism and ophthalmopathy. For the study at large: Peripheral blood samples were taken at initial diagnosis, prior to any treatment.

Amplification of TCR beta CDR3 regions used RNA as the template. Carried out on the TCR CDR3, a first-round RT-PCR used the HTBI primer set. TCRdb re-called the multiplex PCR reads through MiXCR, storing one row per CDR3 protein. The sample consists of a few hundred thousand distinct CDR3 sequences, 14% of them appearing once. Patients were excluded because of uncontrolled infection, other autoimmune disease, pregnancy or lactation. Diagnoses used clinical symptoms, serum thyroxine and TRAb, thyroid ultrasound and orbital computed tomography. Study-level results: Most thyroid clonotypes with frequency above 0.001 were detected in blood.

With respect to this clonotype: What it recognizes is unknown.

Input material: blood. This clonotype originated in a woman aged 40 to 50 with Graves' hyperthyroidism.

CDR3 amino acids: CASSLAPGVYQETQYF. For the CDR3, the DNA is TGCGCCAGCAGCTTGGCCCCAGGCGTGTACCAAGAGACCCAGTACTTC. This chain uses TRBV5-1 with TRBJ2-5; D gene ambiguous. Germline loops: CDR1 SGHRS, CDR2 YFSETQ. Trimming pared 0 bases from V and 0 bases from J, leaving 12 bases between. The CDR3 length is 16 residues.